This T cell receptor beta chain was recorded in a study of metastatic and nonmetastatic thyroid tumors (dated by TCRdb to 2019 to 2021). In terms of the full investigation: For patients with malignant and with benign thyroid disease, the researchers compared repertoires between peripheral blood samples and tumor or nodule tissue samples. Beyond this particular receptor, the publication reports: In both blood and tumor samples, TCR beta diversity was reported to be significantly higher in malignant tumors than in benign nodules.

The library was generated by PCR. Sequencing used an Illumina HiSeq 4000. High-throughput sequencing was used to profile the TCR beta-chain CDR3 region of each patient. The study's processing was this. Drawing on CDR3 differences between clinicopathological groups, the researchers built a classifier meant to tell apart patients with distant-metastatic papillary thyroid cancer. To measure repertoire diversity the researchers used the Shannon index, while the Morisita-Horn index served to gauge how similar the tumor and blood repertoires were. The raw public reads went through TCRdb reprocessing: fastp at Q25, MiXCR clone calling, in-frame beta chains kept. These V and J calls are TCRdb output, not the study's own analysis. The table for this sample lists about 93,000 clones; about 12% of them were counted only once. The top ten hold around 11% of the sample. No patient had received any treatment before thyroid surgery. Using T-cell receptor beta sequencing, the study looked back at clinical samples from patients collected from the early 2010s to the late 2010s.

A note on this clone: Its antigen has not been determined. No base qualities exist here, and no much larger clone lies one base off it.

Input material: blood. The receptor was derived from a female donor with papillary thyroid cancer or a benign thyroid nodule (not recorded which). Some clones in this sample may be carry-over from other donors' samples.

The CDR3: CSARDTRQGVTNIDTQYF. The DNA sequence is given as TGCAGTGCTAGAGATACACGTCAGGGCGTTACAAACATAGATACGCAGTATTTT. The chain joins TRBV20-1 to TRBJ2-3, with TRBD1 as a weak D call on 5 bases. V is shortened by 0 bases, J by 5 bases, and the region joining them spans 24 bases. Per the germline V gene (reference sequence), DFQATT is the CDR1 and SNEGSKA is the CDR2. The CDR3 runs 18 amino acids, cysteine and phenylalanine included. Just CDR3 DNA is preserved here, 54 bases in frame from base 1.